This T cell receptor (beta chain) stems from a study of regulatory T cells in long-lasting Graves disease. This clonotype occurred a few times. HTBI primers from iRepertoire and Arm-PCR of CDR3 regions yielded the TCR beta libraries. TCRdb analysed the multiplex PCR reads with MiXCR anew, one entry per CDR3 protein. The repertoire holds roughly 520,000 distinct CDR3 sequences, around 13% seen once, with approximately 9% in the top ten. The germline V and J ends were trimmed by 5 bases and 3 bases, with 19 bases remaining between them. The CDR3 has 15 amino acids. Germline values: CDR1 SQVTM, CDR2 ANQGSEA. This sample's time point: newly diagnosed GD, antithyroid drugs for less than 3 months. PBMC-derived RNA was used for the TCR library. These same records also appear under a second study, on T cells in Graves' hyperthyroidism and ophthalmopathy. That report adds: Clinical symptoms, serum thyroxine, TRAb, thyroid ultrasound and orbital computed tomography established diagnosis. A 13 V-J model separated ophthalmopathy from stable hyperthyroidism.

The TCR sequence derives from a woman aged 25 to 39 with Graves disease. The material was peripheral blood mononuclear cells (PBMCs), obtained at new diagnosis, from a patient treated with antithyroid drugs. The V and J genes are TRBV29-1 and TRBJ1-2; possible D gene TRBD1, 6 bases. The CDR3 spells CSVLWQGLEDYGYTF. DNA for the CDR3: TGCAGCGTTCTATGGCAGGGGTTAGAGGACTATGGCTACACCTTC.